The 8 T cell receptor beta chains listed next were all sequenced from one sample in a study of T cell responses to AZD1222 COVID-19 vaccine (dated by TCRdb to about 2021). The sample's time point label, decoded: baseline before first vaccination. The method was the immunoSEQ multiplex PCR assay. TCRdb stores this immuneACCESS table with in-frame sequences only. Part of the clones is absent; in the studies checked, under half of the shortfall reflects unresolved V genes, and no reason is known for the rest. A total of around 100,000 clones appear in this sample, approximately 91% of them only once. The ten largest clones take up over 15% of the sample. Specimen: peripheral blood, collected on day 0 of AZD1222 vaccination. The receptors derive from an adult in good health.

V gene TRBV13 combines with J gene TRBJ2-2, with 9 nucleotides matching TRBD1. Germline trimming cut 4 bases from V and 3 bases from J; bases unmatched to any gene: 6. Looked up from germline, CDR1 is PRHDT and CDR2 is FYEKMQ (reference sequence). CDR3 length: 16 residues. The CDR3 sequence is CASSSTGGSHTGELFF. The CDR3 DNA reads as TGTGCCAGCAGCTCAACAGGGGGCTCGCACACCGGGGAGCTGTTTTTT.

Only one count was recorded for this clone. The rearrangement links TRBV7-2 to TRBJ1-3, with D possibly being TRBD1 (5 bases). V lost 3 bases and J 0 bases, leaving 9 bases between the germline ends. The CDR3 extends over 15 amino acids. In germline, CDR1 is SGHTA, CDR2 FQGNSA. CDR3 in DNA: TGTGCCAGCAGCTTGACAGTCCTCTCTGGAAACACCATATATTTT. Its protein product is CASSLTVLSGNTIYF.

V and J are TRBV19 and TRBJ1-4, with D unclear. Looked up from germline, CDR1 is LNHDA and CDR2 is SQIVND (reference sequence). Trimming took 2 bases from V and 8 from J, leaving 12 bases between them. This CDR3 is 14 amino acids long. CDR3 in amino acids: CASSISGDPEKLFF. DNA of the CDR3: TGTGCCAGTAGTATATCCGGGGATCCCGAAAAACTGTTTTTT.

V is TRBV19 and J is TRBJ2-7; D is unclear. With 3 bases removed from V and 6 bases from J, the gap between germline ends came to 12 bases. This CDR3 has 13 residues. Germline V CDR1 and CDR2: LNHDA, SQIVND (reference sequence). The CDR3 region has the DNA TGTGCCAGTAGTATTCCCATAGCAGGCGAGCAGTACTTC. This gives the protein CASSIPIAGEQYF.

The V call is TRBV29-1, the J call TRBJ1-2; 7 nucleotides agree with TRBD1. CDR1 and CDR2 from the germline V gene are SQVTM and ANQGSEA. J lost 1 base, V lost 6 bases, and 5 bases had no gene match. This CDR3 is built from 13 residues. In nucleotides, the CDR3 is TGCAGCGTGACCGGGACAGATAACTATGGCTACACCTTC. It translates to CSVTGTDNYGYTF. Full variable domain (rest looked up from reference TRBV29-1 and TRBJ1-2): SAVISQKPSRDICQRGTSLTIQCQVDSQVTMMFWYRQQPGQSLTLIATANQGSEATYESGFVIDKFPISRPNLTFSTLTVSNMSPEDSSIYLCSVTGTDNYGYTFGSGTRLTVV.

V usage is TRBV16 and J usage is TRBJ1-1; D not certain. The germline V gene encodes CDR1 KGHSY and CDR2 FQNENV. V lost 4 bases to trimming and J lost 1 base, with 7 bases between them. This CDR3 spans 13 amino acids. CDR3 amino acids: CASSLTANTEAFF. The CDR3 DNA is TGTGCCAGCAGCCTTACAGCGAACACTGAAGCTTTCTTT. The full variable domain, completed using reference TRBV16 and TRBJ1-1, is GEEVAQTPKHLVRGEGQKAKLYCAPIKGHSYVFWYQQVLKNEFKFLISFQNENVFDETGMPKERFSAKCLPNSPCSLEIQATKLEDSAVYFCASSLTANTEAFFGQGTRLTVV.

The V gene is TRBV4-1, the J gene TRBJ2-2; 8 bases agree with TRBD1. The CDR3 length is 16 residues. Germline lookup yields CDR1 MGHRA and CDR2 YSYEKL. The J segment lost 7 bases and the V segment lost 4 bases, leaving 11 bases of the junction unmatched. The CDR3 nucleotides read TGCGCCAGCAGCCCCCCCCGGACAGGGAATCGCGGGGAGCTGTTTTTT. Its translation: CASSPPRTGNRGELFF.

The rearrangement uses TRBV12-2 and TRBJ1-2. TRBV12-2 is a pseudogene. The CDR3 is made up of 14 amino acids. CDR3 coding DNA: TGTGCAAGTCGCTTTCGATGCCCCGGCTATGGCTACACCTTC. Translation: CASRFRCPGYGYTF.